One sample yielded the 7 T cell receptor beta chains listed below, sequenced in a study of shared clonotypes between healthy human individuals. The assay was immunoSEQ multiplex PCR, and TCRdb's table has in-frame clones only and misses some. The sample consists of roughly 1.4 million clones, approximately 98.5% of them appearing once. The sequenced sample consisted of naive CD4+ T cells sorted from blood. Subset specified: CD45RA+ positively selected. These receptors all stem from a man aged 30 to 39 in good health.

The chain employs TRBV28 and TRBJ2-3; tentative D call: TRBD1 (5 bases). CDR3 size: 15 residues. Per germline, CDR1 MDHEN and CDR2 SYDVKM. V was cut by 3 bases and J by 5 bases, with 15 bases left in between. The CDR3 region is CASSFRQGWLDTQYF. The CDR3 region has the DNA TGTGCCAGCAGTTTCCGGCAGGGATGGTTAGATACGCAGTATTTT.

V usage is TRBV5-5 and J usage is TRBJ2-5, with D possibly being TRBD1 (6 bases). This CDR3 contains 14 residues. The V end was cut by 6 bases, the J end by 5 bases, with 17 bases between. The germline CDR1 and CDR2 sequences are SGHKS and YYEKEE (reference sequence). As DNA, the CDR3 is TGTGCCAGCACCCTAACGCAGGGGTGGGAGACCCAGTACTTC. Translating gives CASTLTQGWETQYF.

The V and J genes are TRBV15 and TRBJ2-7, with D perhaps matching TRBD2 (5 bases). The CDR3 runs 15 residues. The ends were cut back, 0 bases at V and 2 bases at J, with 11 bases in the middle. Germline V gene lookup returns CDR1 LNHNV and CDR2 YYDKDF (reference sequence). The CDR3 DNA reads TGTGCCACCAGCAGAGAACCAGCCGGGGCCTACGAGCAGTACTTC. Its translation: CATSREPAGAYEQYF. The full variable domain, rest sourced from reference TRBV15 and TRBJ2-7, is DAMVIQNPRYQVTQFGKPVTLSCSQTLNHNVMYWYQQKSSQAPKLLFHYYDKDFNNEADTPDNFQSRRPNTSFCFLDIRSPGLGDTAMYLCATSREPAGAYEQYFGPGTRLTVT.

The V and J genes are TRBV10-1 and TRBJ2-7; no definite D call. Per the germline V gene, CDR1 is WNHNN and CDR2 is SYGVQD (reference sequence). Trimming removed 3 bases at V and 2 bases at J, with 5 bases between. CDR3 length: 12 residues. CDR3 sequence (DNA): TGCGCCAGCAGTGACTTCACCTACGAGCAGTACTTC. This translates into CASSDFTYEQYF.

This chain links TRBV19 with TRBJ2-7; 8 bases align to TRBD1. Trimming at V came to 4 bases and at J to 4 bases, leaving 6 bases not matched to a gene. CDR3 length equals 14 residues. The germline V gene encodes CDR1 LNHDA and CDR2 SQIVND (reference sequence). Written as DNA, the CDR3 is TGTGCCAGTAGTACCGGGACAGGTGTTTACGAGCAGTACTTC. Translation: CASSTGTGVYEQYF.

The sample holds one count of this clone. This chain links TRBV7-8 with TRBJ2-7; TRBD1 aligns across 8 bases. The CDR3 totals 16 residues. The V segment lost 3 bases and the J segment 3 bases; nucleotides outside the gene matches: 10. Germline CDR1 is SGHVS and CDR2 is FQNEAQ. The CDR3 sequence is CASSFLGTGGRYEQYF. The CDR3, as DNA: TGTGCCAGCAGCTTCCTCGGGACAGGAGGACGCTACGAGCAGTACTTC. The entire variable domain, with the rest obtained from reference TRBV7-8 and TRBJ2-7, is as follows: GAGVSQSPRYKVAKRGQDVALRCDPISGHVSLFWYQQALGQGPEFLTYFQNEAQLDKSGLPSDRFFAERPEGSVSTLKIQRTQQEDSAVYLCASSFLGTGGRYEQYFGPGTRLTVT.

The CDR3 coding sequence is TGTGCCAGCAGCAGGGACGGAAACACCATATATTTT. Protein: CASSRDGNTIYF. The genes are TRBV6-5 and TRBJ1-3; tentative D call: TRBD1 (5 bases). Germline values: CDR1 MNHEY, CDR2 SVGAGI. V gave up 6 bases and J gave up 4 bases, with 7 bases separating them. The CDR3 is 12 amino acids.